This T cell receptor beta chain was retrieved from a study of shared clonotypes between healthy human individuals. Study in general: CD4 naive and CD4 memory each took three plates per donor, while CD8 naive took two and CD8 memory one.

Measured with immunoSEQ multiplex PCR; TCRdb has only the in-frame clones, and not every one. The sample lists some 1.4 million clones, around 97% seen once, with 0.95% to 1.5% in the top ten. A word on this clone: Its antigen is unknown.

With 2 bases clipped from V and 6 bases from J, the junction kept 6 bases outside the gene matches. The CDR3 totals 15 residues. CDR1 is SGHRS and CDR2 is YFSETQ in the germline V gene. Regarding the study as a whole: The represented genetic and exposure-history diversity was limited by the small number of donors.

The sample consisted of naive CD4+ T cells sorted from blood. The subset denotes: CD45RA+ positively selected. This chain connects TRBV5-1 to TRBJ2-2, with 8 bases lining up with TRBD1. The sequence was obtained from a young man in good health. The DNA of the CDR3 is TGCGCCAGCAGCTTCAGCAGGGGGCAGGCCGGGGAGCTGTTTTTT. Translating gives CASSFSRGQAGELFF.